Sequencing of this T cell receptor (beta chain) was carried out in a study of tumor and adjacent non-tumor tissue in lung cancer. A modified ARM-PCR protocol with three rounds of nested PCR amplified TCRbeta. In TCRdb, the multiplex PCR reads were re-called with MiXCR into one record per CDR3 protein. This sample has about 80,000 distinct CDR3 sequences, with 80% to 90% found just once. About this clonotype: The germline gene is not matched at one end of the junction; a read error may be the cause.

Germline assignment: CDR1 SGHAT and CDR2 FQNNGV. The CDR3 is made up of 18 amino acids. The template was RNA from unsorted bulk tissue. More than 3 cm separated this lung sample from the edge of the tumor. The V and J genes are TRBV11-2 and TRBJ2-6; 11 bases map to TRBD2. The TCR was taken from a man in his sixties with non-small cell lung cancer. What was sequenced was distant non-tumor lung tissue. CDR3 in DNA: TGTGCCAACAGTCCAACTAGCGGGGGAGCCACTGGGGCCAACGTCTTGAATTTC. This gives the protein CANSPTSGGATGANVLNF.